This TCR beta chain was captured by sequencing in a study of T cell repertoires in cytomegalovirus infection. About the research overall: From public TCR beta signatures came an indication of both CMV infection and matching HLA type.

TCRdb redid the calling of the reads with MiXCR, one entry per CDR3 protein. The data hold around 110,000 distinct CDR3 sequences, with about 9.4% observed a single time. Points from the study as a whole: HLA-C-restricted CMV-specific TCR beta clonotypes were dominant in the ex vivo response. Adding up the frequency of public TCR beta families identified people who carried CMV plus the relevant HLA.

Ten or more counts support this clonotype. The antigen remains unidentified. The CDR3 loop spans 15 amino acids. The V segment lost 6 bases and the J segment 8 bases; nucleotides outside the gene matches: 13. CDR1 is LNHDA and CDR2 is SQIVND in the germline V gene (reference sequence). The V call is TRBV19, the J call TRBJ2-1; 7 nucleotides match TRBD2. Sequencing was done on a sample of PBMCs, sequenced either directly or after in vitro stimulation (not recorded which). This sequence was found in a human donor in good health (CMV status not recorded). Some clones in this sample may be carry-over from other donors' samples. DNA of the CDR3: TGTGCCAGTAGCCTAGGGGCTAGCGGTACCCATGAGCAGTTCTTC. This codes for CASSLGASGTHEQFF.